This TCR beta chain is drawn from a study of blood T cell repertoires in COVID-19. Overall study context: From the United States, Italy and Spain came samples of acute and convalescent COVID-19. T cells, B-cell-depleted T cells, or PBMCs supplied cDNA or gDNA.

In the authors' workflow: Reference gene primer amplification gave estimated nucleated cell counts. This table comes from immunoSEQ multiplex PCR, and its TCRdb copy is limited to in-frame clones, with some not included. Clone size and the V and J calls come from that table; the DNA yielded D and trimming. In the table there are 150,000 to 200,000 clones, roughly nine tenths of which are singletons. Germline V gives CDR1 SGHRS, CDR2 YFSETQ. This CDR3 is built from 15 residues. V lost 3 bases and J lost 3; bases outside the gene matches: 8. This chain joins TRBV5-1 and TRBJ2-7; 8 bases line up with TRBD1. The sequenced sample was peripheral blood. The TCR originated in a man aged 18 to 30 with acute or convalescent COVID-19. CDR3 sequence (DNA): TGCGCCAGCAGCTCGCGGACAGGGAGTCTCTACGAGCAGTACTTC. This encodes CASSSRTGSLYEQYF.